The T cell receptor (beta chain) under discussion was sequenced for a study of T cells after yellow fever vaccination. Notes on this clonotype: Its target is unknown.

TCR cDNA was made by 5'RACE template switching, adding a universal primer site and UMIs. One entry per CDR3 protein results from TCRdb running MiXCR on the 5' RACE reads. The table has 120,000 or so distinct CDR3 sequences, about 16% seen once. The trim removed 5 bases at V and 4 bases at J, leaving 6 bases unmatched. This CDR3 spans 15 amino acids. Study-wide results and limits: Detected again after the booster were most primary-vaccination clones, at nearly 97% CD4 and 70% to 90% CD8. Clonotype sharing between CD4 and CD8 compartments was small. Abundant bulk-derived clonotypes could contaminate FACS-sorted repertoires.

The receptor was derived from a man younger than 35 who received the YFV17D yellow fever vaccine. The chain joins TRBV12-3 or TRBV12-4 to TRBJ1-5; 9 nucleotides align to TRBD1. Material: CD8+ T cells sorted from PBMCs, obtained 5 days after the yellow fever booster vaccination. CDR3 protein: CASSPGDRANQPQHF. CDR3 coding DNA: TGTGCCAGCAGTCCCGGGGACAGGGCAAATCAGCCCCAGCATTTT.